Shown below are 10 T cell receptor beta chains from a single sample sequenced in a study of blood T cell repertoires in COVID-19. Assay used: immunoSEQ multiplex PCR; TCRdb lists only in-frame clones, some missing. The sample has approximately 66,000 clones; 70% to 90% are singletons. The material sequenced was peripheral blood. The receptors originated from a man in his sixties with acute or convalescent COVID-19.

This rearrangement joins TRBV28 to TRBJ1-2; D is perhaps TRBD1 (5 bases). The CDR3 is made up of 12 amino acids. Germline assignment: CDR1 MDHEN and CDR2 SYDVKM. V gave up 6 bases and J gave up 3 bases, with 8 bases separating them. In nucleotides, the CDR3 is TGTGCCAGCAGCCCCAGGGACTATGGCTACACCTTC. This translates into CASSPRDYGYTF.

This chain joins TRBV7-6 and TRBJ2-2; no clear D gene. This CDR3 is 12 amino acids long. Germline CDR1 reads SGHVS; CDR2 reads FNYEAQ. Trimming cost V 2 bases and J 6 bases, with 4 bases left between them. The CDR3 region is CASSLRSGELFF. The CDR3 nucleotides are TGTGCCAGCAGCTTACGGTCCGGGGAGCTGTTTTTT.

The V gene is TRBV19, the J gene TRBJ2-2; D may be TRBD1 (5 bases). The CDR3 runs to 15 residues. Trimming removed 6 bases from V and 1 base from J, with 12 bases in between. Germline V lookup: CDR1 LNHDA, CDR2 SQIVND (reference sequence). Here the CDR3 reads CASSRTDRNTGELFF. The CDR3 bases are TGTGCCAGTAGCAGAACAGACAGGAACACCGGGGAGCTGTTTTTT.

The chain employs TRBV19 and TRBJ2-2; no clear D. Trimming removed 3 bases from V and 3 bases from J, with 11 bases in between. Germline loops: CDR1 LNHDA, CDR2 SQIVND (reference sequence). The CDR3 sequence is 15 residues long. The CDR3 is CASSIPGAYTGELFF. CDR3 sequence (DNA): TGTGCCAGTAGTATTCCGGGTGCTTACACCGGGGAGCTGTTTTTT.

The chain links TRBV2 to TRBJ2-3; D gene unclear. The CDR3 is 13 residues long. Trimming shortened V by 7 bases and J by 5 bases, and 13 bases separated the two germline ends. Germline-derived CDR1 and CDR2 are SNHLY and FYNNEI. The CDR3 region is CASMVEVRDTQYF. In nucleotides, the CDR3 is TGTGCCAGCATGGTAGAGGTCAGAGATACGCAGTATTTT.

The chain is built from TRBV5-5 and TRBJ1-6; unclear D gene. Deletions cut 1 base from V and 12 bases from J, with 14 bases between. Germline lookup yields CDR1 SGHKS and CDR2 YYEKEE (reference sequence). This CDR3 is built from 14 residues. The CDR3 region is CASSLNVAQRPLHF. The DNA of the CDR3 is TGTGCCAGCAGCTTGAATGTCGCCCAGCGACCCCTCCACTTT. Together with reference TRBV5-5 and TRBJ1-6, the CDR3 gives the full variable domain: DAGVTQSPTHLIKTRGQQVTLRCSPISGHKSVSWYQQVLGQGPQFIFQYYEKEERGRGNFPDRFSARQFPNYSSELNVNALLLGDSALYLCASSLNVAQRPLHFGNGTRLTVT.

This chain joins TRBV27 and TRBJ1-2; TRBD1 is a possible D gene (6 bases). This CDR3 is 13 amino acids long. CDR1 MNHEY and CDR2 SMNVEV come from the germline V gene (reference sequence). Trimming removed 6 bases at V and 7 bases at J, with 15 bases between. In nucleotides, the CDR3 is TGTGCCAGCAGGGGTGGGGGCGTAAGTGGCTACACCTTC. This translates into CASRGGGVSGYTF.

The chain couples TRBV7-2 to TRBJ2-7; TRBD1 agrees at 9 bases. V lost 5 bases to trimming and J lost 3 bases; unmatched junction nucleotides: 5. This CDR3 is 14 amino acids long. CDR1 SGHTA and CDR2 FQGNSA come from the germline V gene. The CDR3 DNA sequence: TGTGCCAGCAGCAAACGACAGGGGGGCTACGAGCAGTACTTC. This encodes CASSKRQGGYEQYF.

The genes are TRBV7-6 and TRBJ1-3; D uncertain. Germline lookup yields CDR1 SGHVS and CDR2 FNYEAQ. This CDR3 comprises 15 residues. Trimming removed 5 bases from V and 2 bases from J, with 13 bases in between. CDR3: CASSPGGLAGNTIYF. The CDR3 DNA sequence: TGTGCCAGCAGCCCAGGAGGATTAGCTGGAAACACCATATATTTT.

The CDR3 region is CASRYQSGYGTDTQYF. As DNA, the CDR3 is TGTGCCAGCAGATACCAGTCAGGGTACGGCACAGATACGCAGTATTTT. V is TRBV28 and J is TRBJ2-3; tentative D call: TRBD1 (5 bases). Germline V lookup: CDR1 MDHEN, CDR2 SYDVKM. This CDR3 has 16 amino acids. V lost 6 bases and J 1 base, leaving 17 bases between the germline ends.